The sample holds a few counts of the clone carrying this TCR beta chain. Its antigen is as yet unknown. The sample carries other DNA sequences with the same CDR3. These data come from a study of shared clonotypes between healthy human individuals. About the study: For every donor, three CD4 naive, three CD4 memory, two CD8 naive and one CD8 memory plates were used. Overall study findings and caveats: Compared with memory subsets, naive subsets generally had larger estimated richness.

The protocol was immunoSEQ multiplex PCR, while the TCRdb copy is restricted to in-frame clones and leaves out a portion. The profile shows some 1,900,000 clones, 85% to 95% of them singletons. Terminally differentiated effector memory CD45RA+ cells were excluded by CCR7 positive selection of CD45RO-negative cells. Healthy HIV-negative adults without recent acute infections or vaccinations served as donors. This CDR3 region has 13 residues. The germline V and J ends were trimmed by 2 bases and 0 bases, with 4 bases remaining between them. CDR1 and CDR2 from the germline V gene are MNHEY and SMNVEV (reference sequence).

The rearrangement joins TRBV27 to TRBJ1-2; D unclear. This receptor was taken from a young man in good health. The sample comprised naive CD8+ T cells sorted from blood. The CDR3 protein is CASSLGPNYGYTF. CDR3 bases: TGTGCCAGCAGTTTAGGGCCTAACTATGGCTACACCTTC.